This TCR beta chain stems from a study of CD8 T cells in Susac syndrome. About the study: Patients with Susac syndrome were, at the time of blood collection, therapy-naive, maintained on corticosteroids, or maintained on intravenous immunoglobulin alone.

The germline V gene has CDR1 SGHNT and CDR2 YYREEE (reference sequence). Trimming stripped 3 bases from V and 1 base from J, with 13 bases between. This CDR3 has 15 amino acids. Random-hexamer reverse transcription was applied to roughly 0.5 to 1 ug RNA. The authors amplified TCR beta CDR3 across 54 Vbeta and 13 Jbeta using immunoSEQ multiplex PCR. TCRdb processed the immunoSEQ multiplex PCR reads anew with MiXCR; each CDR3 protein has one entry. Of some 210,000 distinct CDR3 sequences in the sample, 85% to 95% were seen once. The sequence was obtained from a human donor with Susac syndrome. The chain couples TRBV5-4 to TRBJ1-1, with D tentatively TRBD1 (6 bases). The sequenced sample was CD4+ T cells from PBMCs. DNA of the CDR3: TGTGCCAGCAGCTCTGACCTCAGGGGGAACACTGAAGCTTTCTTT. The encoded protein is CASSSDLRGNTEAFF.